A single sample is the source of the 29 T cell receptor beta chains below, sequenced in a study of blood T cells in healthy people across ages. With a J-beta primer mix and a sample-barcoded 5' primer, a second PCR ran 7 to 11 cycles. TCRdb passed the 5' RACE reads through MiXCR, listing each CDR3 protein once. The sample shows roughly 900,000 distinct CDR3 sequences, around 46% of them seen only once. The specimen sequenced was blood. These receptors all stem from a man aged 25-40 years in good health.

The CDR3 DNA sequence: TGTGCCAGCAGTTTGACTAGCGGGAGGGCCGACGAGCAGTACTTC. As protein: CASSLTSGRADEQYF. This chain links TRBV27 with TRBJ2-4; 14 nucleotides agree with TRBD2. Matching the DNA end better, TRBJ2-7 makes the J call doubtful. Germline loops: CDR1 MNHEY, CDR2 SMNVEV (reference sequence). The CDR3 is made up of 15 amino acids.

At least ten counts were recorded for this clonotype. V and J are TRBV4-1 and TRBJ1-5; no firm D call. V lost 1 base and J 2 bases, leaving 9 bases between the germline ends. Germline V gene sequence: CDR1 MGHRA, CDR2 YSYEKL. The CDR3 consists of 15 residues. For the CDR3, the DNA is TGCGCCAGCAGCCAAGGGGGAGCGGGCAATCAGCCCCAGCATTTT. It is translated as CASSQGGAGNQPQHF.

The gene calls are TRBV5-1 and TRBJ1-1; 9 bases are a match to TRBD1. CDR1 and CDR2 from the germline V gene are SGHRS and YFSETQ. The CDR3 has 15 residues. J was trimmed by 11 bases and V by 5 bases; bases with no gene match: 16. The CDR3 nucleotides read TGCGCCAGCAGTCCTACCCAATTAACAGGGGGCTATGCTTTCTTT. Its translation: CASSPTQLTGGYAFF.

This clonotype was seen repeatedly, ten times or more. This sequence joins TRBV7-3 and TRBJ2-2; D might be TRBD2 (6 bases). V gave up 5 bases and J gave up 2 bases, with 12 bases separating them. Germline V gene lookup returns CDR1 SGHTA and CDR2 FQGTGA. CDR3 length equals 15 residues. CDR3 sequence (DNA): TGTGCCAGCAGCCTAATGGGGACTAACACCGGGGAGCTGTTTTTT. Encoded protein: CASSLMGTNTGELFF.

As regards this clonotype: Given a much more abundant clone one base away, this may be a read error. The rearrangement links TRBV7-8 to TRBJ2-6; 7 bases line up with TRBD1. This CDR3 contains 17 residues. Germline lookup yields CDR1 SGHVS and CDR2 FQNEAQ. Germline trimming cut 1 base from V and 0 bases from J; bases unmatched to any gene: 3. CDR3 sequence: CASSLGGTASGANVLTF. CDR3 DNA sequence: TGTGCCAGCAGCTTAGGGGGGACAGCCTCTGGGGCCAACGTCCTGACTTTC.

This clonotype was recorded many times. V is TRBV28 and J is TRBJ2-3; D not certain. Germline V CDR1 and CDR2: MDHEN, SYDVKM. Trimming pared 3 bases from V and 1 base from J, leaving 11 bases between. There are 15 residues in the CDR3. In nucleotides, the CDR3 is TGTGCCAGCAGTTTTAGGTGGAAGGGCACAGATACGCAGTATTTT. Amino acid sequence: CASSFRWKGTDTQYF. Using reference TRBV28 and TRBJ2-3 for the parts outside the CDR3, the full variable domain is DVKVTQSSRYLVKRTGEKVFLECVQDMDHENMFWYRQDPGLGLRLIYFSYDVKMKEKGDIPEGYSVSREKKERFSLILESASTNQTSMYLCASSFRWKGTDTQYFGPGTRLTVL.

This clonotype was recorded at least ten times. This sequence joins TRBV28 and TRBJ2-3, with D tentatively TRBD1 (6 bases). Trimming cost V 5 bases and J 2 bases, with 11 bases left between them. CDR3 length: 14 residues. Germline-derived CDR1 and CDR2 are MDHEN and SYDVKM. The CDR3 loop is CASSTGTVTDTQYF. The CDR3 DNA is TGTGCCAGCAGTACAGGGACGGTCACAGATACGCAGTATTTT.

This clonotype was picked up one time. The chain joins TRBV25-1 to TRBJ1-2, with D perhaps TRBD1 (5 bases). This CDR3 region has 14 residues. The V gene's germline CDR1 is MGHDK and CDR2 SYGVNS. V was clipped by 6 bases and J by 5 bases, with 16 bases between them. The CDR3 spells CASSEIGGKYGYTF. The CDR3 region has the DNA TGTGCCAGCAGCGAGATTGGGGGGAAATATGGCTACACCTTC.

Here the CDR3 reads CASSQDWGYTF. CDR3 in DNA: TGTGCCAGCAGCCAAGACTGGGGCTACACCTTC. This chain connects TRBV4-2 to TRBJ1-2; D gene ambiguous. Trimming pared 0 bases from V and 8 bases from J, leaving 4 bases between. From germline, CDR1 is LGHNA and CDR2 YNFKEQ. CDR3 length equals 11 residues.

The chain combines TRBV4-1 with TRBJ2-2; D unresolved. The CDR3 has 16 amino acids. The V and J ends lost 2 bases and 4 bases respectively, with 14 bases between them. Germline CDR1 is MGHRA and CDR2 is YSYEKL. The CDR3 nucleotides read TGCGCCAGCAGCCAACTCGTGTCGACGATCACCGGGGAGCTGTTTTTT. Protein sequence: CASSQLVSTITGELFF.

The chain employs TRBV18 and TRBJ2-5; D is uncertain. CDR1 is KGHSH, CDR2 LQKENI, per germline. V lost 3 bases and J lost 7, with 12 bases in between. The CDR3 consists of 13 residues. For the CDR3, the DNA is TGTGCCAGCTCACCGGGATTAGAAGGGACCCAGTACTTC. It is translated as CASSPGLEGTQYF.

The rearrangement joins TRBV24-1 to TRBJ2-7; tentatively, D is TRBD1 or TRBD2 (7 bases each). Germline lookup yields CDR1 KGHDR and CDR2 SFDVKD. The CDR3 is made up of 15 amino acids. V lost 3 bases and J 10 bases, leaving 21 bases between the germline ends. The CDR3 loop reads CATSDRSQGGEAQYF. The CDR3 bases are TGTGCCACCAGTGATAGGTCTCAGGGGGGGGAGGCCCAGTACTTC.

This chain uses TRBV20-1 with TRBJ2-4; D gene unclear. The J call could be wrong; TRBJ2-7 is a better fit for the DNA end. From germline, CDR1 is DFQATT and CDR2 SNEGSKA (reference sequence). The CDR3 is 11 residues long. The CDR3 DNA reads as TGCAGTGCTAGAGAGCGGTACGAGCAGTACTTC. Its protein product is CSARERYEQYF.

This clonotype was recorded a few times. The chain employs TRBV7-2 and TRBJ2-3; TRBD1 aligns across 9 bases. There are 15 residues in the CDR3. Germline CDR1 is SGHTA and CDR2 is FQGNSA. V gave up 4 bases and J gave up 2 bases; unmatched junction bases: 4. The CDR3 bases are TGTGCCAGCAGCTATAGACAGGGGGACACAGATACGCAGTATTTT. It encodes CASSYRQGDTDTQYF.

The chain joins TRBV20-1 to TRBJ2-2; D is perhaps TRBD1 or TRBD2 (5 bases each). The CDR3 covers 13 residues. Looked up from germline, CDR1 is DFQATT and CDR2 is SNEGSKA (reference sequence). Between the trimmed V and J ends, which lost 6 bases and 6 bases, there was a span of 14 bases. CDR3: CSAEARGAGELFF. The DNA for the CDR3 is TGCAGTGCAGAGGCCCGAGGGGCCGGGGAGCTGTTTTTT.

About this clonotype itself: One end of the junction fails to match germline, which may point to a read error. The chain combines TRBV20-1 with TRBJ2-5; 11 bases are a match to TRBD2. The CDR3 is made up of 14 amino acids. Germline assignment: CDR1 DFQATT and CDR2 SNEGSKA (reference sequence). The CDR3 loop is CGASGGRELETQYF. The CDR3 bases are TGCGGTGCTAGCGGGGGGCGTGAACTAGAGACCCAGTACTTC.

This chain links TRBV6-4 with TRBJ2-5; 8 bases map to TRBD2. Trimming took 2 bases from V and 11 from J; bases not matched to a gene: 16. From germline, CDR1 is MRHNA and CDR2 SNTAGT. The CDR3 contains 16 residues. The CDR3 DNA follows: TGTGCCAGCAGTGACGAGGGTAGCGGGGACTCAAGGGAGCAGTACTTC. Its translation: CASSDEGSGDSREQYF.

The chain carries TRBV7-9 and TRBJ1-1; D is unclear. The CDR3 contains 12 residues. V was clipped by 6 bases and J by 3 bases, with 8 bases between them. Germline V gene data show CDR1 as SEHNR and CDR2 as FQNEAQ (reference sequence). The chain's CDR3 is CASRDRDTEAFF. The CDR3 region has the DNA TGTGCCAGCAGAGACCGGGACACTGAAGCTTTCTTT.

This clonotype was observed a handful of times. V is TRBV27 and J is TRBJ2-3; possibly TRBD2 for D (6 bases). CDR1 is MNHEY, CDR2 SMNVEV, per germline (reference sequence). V lost 7 bases, J lost 5 bases, and 13 bases lay in between. The CDR3 consists of 13 residues. CDR3 protein: CASTTPGRDTQYF. In nucleotides, the CDR3 is TGTGCCAGCACCACCCCCGGGAGAGATACGCAGTATTTT.

The rearrangement joins TRBV27 to TRBJ2-7; D is uncertain. The CDR3 sequence is 13 residues long. Deletions cut 3 bases from V and 3 bases from J, with 9 bases between. CDR1 MNHEY and CDR2 SMNVEV come from the germline V gene (reference sequence). CDR3 in DNA: TGTGCCAGCAGTTTGGCGGCAAACTACGAGCAGTACTTC. Its protein is CASSLAANYEQYF.

This clonotype has ten or more counts. This chain's CDR3 is CASCVWTGVDEQYF. Written as DNA, the CDR3 is TGTGCCAGCTGTGTCTGGACAGGGGTCGACGAGCAGTACTTC. The V call is TRBV2, the J call TRBJ2-7; 9 nucleotides align to TRBD1. Looked up from germline, CDR1 is SNHLY and CDR2 is FYNNEI. CDR3 length: 14 residues. V was pared by 8 bases and J by 5 bases, with 10 bases of the junction left unmatched.

This clonotype was seen more than once but under ten times. The V gene is TRBV7-8, the J gene TRBJ1-5; D gene uncertain. From germline, CDR1 is SGHVS and CDR2 FQNEAQ. This CDR3 is built from 15 residues. V lost 5 bases to trimming and J lost 0 bases, with 11 bases between them. The CDR3 nucleotides are TGTGCCAGCAGCCTCCTCCTGTATAGCAATCAGCCCCAGCATTTT. Protein sequence: CASSLLLYSNQPQHF. The whole variable domain, filled in from reference TRBV7-8 and TRBJ1-5, reads GAGVSQSPRYKVAKRGQDVALRCDPISGHVSLFWYQQALGQGPEFLTYFQNEAQLDKSGLPSDRFFAERPEGSVSTLKIQRTQQEDSAVYLCASSLLLYSNQPQHFGDGTRLSIL.

V usage is TRBV4-1 and J usage is TRBJ2-5; D not resolved. Near its end, the DNA agrees better with TRBJ2-1, so the J call may be wrong. The germline V gene encodes CDR1 MGHRA and CDR2 YSYEKL. This CDR3 is 13 amino acids long. CDR3 amino acids: CASSQGQQETQFF. In DNA form, the CDR3 reads TGCGCCAGCAGCCAAGGACAACAAGAGACCCAGTTCTTC.

This clonotype was detected only a few times. The V gene is TRBV4-1, the J gene TRBJ1-2, with a possible D match to TRBD1 (5 bases). CDR3 length: 14 residues. Germline CDR1 reads MGHRA; CDR2 reads YSYEKL. Trimming cost V 1 base and J 7 bases, with 13 bases left between them. The CDR3 spells CASSQGKGERGYTF. The CDR3 nucleotides read TGCGCCAGCAGCCAAGGGAAAGGGGAACGTGGCTACACCTTC.

This sequence joins TRBV28 and TRBJ2-3, with D unresolved. The CDR3 runs to 14 residues. The V gene's germline CDR1 is MDHEN and CDR2 SYDVKM. V was cut by 2 bases and J by 6 bases, with 12 bases left in between. The CDR3 protein is CASSLNGLTDTQYF. DNA for the CDR3: TGTGCCAGCAGTTTAAACGGTCTAACGGATACGCAGTATTTT.

Details on this clonotype: A much larger clone lies one base from this, so it may be a read error. This chain links TRBV7-2 with TRBJ1-5, with D hard to call. CDR3 size: 14 residues. In germline, CDR1 is SGHTA, CDR2 FQGNSA. Trimming cost V 2 bases and J 6 bases, with 11 bases left between them. The CDR3 bases are TGTGCCAGCAGCTTACGAGGATTCGGTCAGCCCCAGCATTTT. It codes for CASSLRGFGQPQHF.

The chain has TRBV5-1 and TRBJ2-7; D gene ambiguous. The CDR3 extends over 13 amino acids. The germline V gene encodes CDR1 SGHRS and CDR2 YFSETQ. V was pared by 0 bases and J by 7 bases, with 11 bases between. The CDR3 sequence: CASSLAPLQEQYF. CDR3 bases: TGCGCCAGCAGCTTGGCGCCTCTGCAGGAGCAGTACTTC.

The chain carries TRBV30 and TRBJ2-7, with 8 bases identical to TRBD1. CDR1 is GTSNPN, CDR2 SVGIG, per germline (reference sequence). The CDR3 extends over 12 amino acids. This CDR3 is CAISRDRYEQYF. For the CDR3, the DNA is TGTGCTATCTCCCGGGACAGGTACGAGCAGTACTTC. Full variable domain (outside the CDR3, taken from reference TRBV30 and TRBJ2-7): SQTIHQWPATLVQPVGSPLSLECTVEGTSNPNLYWYRQAAGRGLQLLFYSVGIGQISSEVPQNLSASRPQDRQFILSSKKLLLSDSGFYLCAISRDRYEQYFGPGTRLTVT.

The rearrangement links TRBV28 to TRBJ2-3, with D unresolved. The CDR3 runs 12 residues. CDR1 and CDR2 (germline): MDHEN, SYDVKM. The V and J ends lost 7 bases and 0 bases respectively, with 5 bases between them. CDR3 residues: CASTKSTDTQYF. The CDR3 nucleotides are TGTGCCAGCACCAAAAGCACAGATACGCAGTATTTT.